This passage covers 8 T cell receptor beta chains from one sample sequenced in a study of T cells in Graves' hyperthyroidism and ophthalmopathy. TCR beta CDR3 regions were amplified from RNA. The HTBI primer set served for first-round RT-PCR of the TCR CDR3. Each CDR3 protein is one row after TCRdb ran MiXCR on the multiplex PCR reads. Found here are about 480,000 distinct CDR3 sequences, 20% to 25% of them singletons; the top ten hold about half. The sequencing input was blood. All receptors come from a woman aged 70-85 years with Graves' ophthalmopathy.

The chain couples TRBV19 to TRBJ1-1, with D uncertain. V was cut by 3 bases and J by 1 base, with 12 bases left in between. CDR3 length: 15 residues. In germline, CDR1 is LNHDA, CDR2 SQIVND (reference sequence). The DNA for the CDR3 is TGTGCCAGTAGTATTTCGGGAACACAGAACACTGAAGCTTTCTTT. This gives the protein CASSISGTQNTEAFF.

This chain links TRBV10-3 with TRBJ2-5; D is uncertain. In germline, CDR1 is ENHRY, CDR2 SYGVKD. Trimming removed 3 bases at V and 4 bases at J, with 3 bases between. CDR3 length: 11 amino acids. This CDR3 is CAISDGETQYF. Written as DNA, the CDR3 is TGTGCCATCAGTGATGGAGAGACCCAGTACTTC.

The rearrangement joins TRBV6-2 or TRBV6-3 to TRBJ2-1; D gene unclear. V was cut by 0 bases and J by 5 bases, with 11 bases left in between. This CDR3 has 15 residues. Germline V gene data show CDR1 as MNHEY and CDR2 as SVGEGT. The CDR3 region is CASSYSPDSHNEQFF. CDR3 coding DNA: TGTGCCAGCAGTTACTCTCCGGATTCACACAATGAGCAGTTCTTC.

The CDR3 region has the DNA TGTGCCAGCAGCTACACAGGGGCAACTAATGAAAAACTGTTTTTT. This codes for CASSYTGATNEKLFF. The rearrangement joins TRBV7-2 to TRBJ1-4; 7 bases agree with TRBD1. CDR3 length equals 15 residues. J gave up 0 bases and V 4 bases, and 2 bases lay outside the gene matches. Per germline, CDR1 SGHTA and CDR2 FQGNSA.

The chain has TRBV6-1 and TRBJ2-6; the D gene is possibly TRBD2 (6 bases). CDR1 and CDR2 (germline): MNHNS, SASEGT. Trimming left V 5 bases short and J 5 bases short, with 13 bases between. The CDR3 runs 15 residues. Written as DNA, the CDR3 is TGTGCCAGCAGTCCCTCGGGGGTCTGGGCCAACGTCCTGACTTTC. Translation: CASSPSGVWANVLTF.

This chain joins TRBV6-1 and TRBJ1-2; D call uncertain. This CDR3 contains 16 residues. The germline gives CDR1 MNHNS, CDR2 SASEGT. V was trimmed by 6 bases and J by 2 bases, leaving 19 bases between them. The DNA for the CDR3 is TGTGCCAGCAGACCCAGTTCGGGAAGGGAAAACTATGGCTACACCTTC. Translation gives CASRPSSGRENYGYTF.

This chain links TRBV7-9 with TRBJ2-3; D ambiguous. The V end lost 3 bases, the J end lost 6 bases, and 13 bases lay between the germline ends. CDR1 and CDR2 (germline): SEHNR, FQNEAQ (reference sequence). This CDR3 has 14 residues. CDR3 amino acids: CASSFDVAADTQYF. Here the CDR3 DNA reads TGTGCCAGCAGCTTTGATGTGGCGGCGGATACGCAGTATTTT. Full variable domain (rest looked up from reference TRBV7-9 and TRBJ2-3): DTGVSQNPRHKITKRGQNVTFRCDPISEHNRLYWYRQTLGQGPEFLTYFQNEAQLEKSRLLSDRFSAERPKGSFSTLEIQRTEQGDSAMYLCASSFDVAADTQYFGPGTRLTVL.

This clonotype occurred many times. The genes are TRBV6-1 and TRBJ2-2; TRBD1 might be the D (6 bases). The V end was cut by 5 bases, the J end by 0 bases, with 16 bases between. CDR3 size: 17 residues. The germline V gene encodes CDR1 MNHNS and CDR2 SASEGT. The CDR3 DNA follows: TGTGCCAGCAGTTCCCCACGTCAGGGGTCGAACACCGGGGAGCTGTTTTTT. Translation gives CASSSPRQGSNTGELFF.